This TCR beta chain comes out of a study of OX40 agonist ivuxolimab in advanced cancers. Whole-study context: People who had prior anti-PD-1, anti-PD-L1 or anti-CTLA-4 therapy could take part, and around 39% had some. Three partial responders included one hepatocellular carcinoma patient and two cutaneous melanoma patients.

Worth noting for this clone: The antigen is unknown.

General observations from the study: Relative to CD4+, CD8+ T cells held more expanded clones on average.

The repertoire was sequenced with immunoSEQ multiplex PCR; TCRdb's copy has only in-frame clones and lacks some. The sample shows approximately 94,000 clones, about 89% of them seen only once. The starting material was CD4+ or CD8+ T cells sorted from blood, obtained in a trial of the OX40 agonist ivuxolimab. This TCR was sampled from an adult with an advanced solid tumor such as melanoma, head and neck, liver or kidney cancer.

The CDR3 DNA reads TGTGCCAGCAGCCGGACAGGGGGCGGTCAGCCCCAGCATTTT. It specifies CASSRTGGGQPQHF. The J gene is TRBJ1-5, the V gene TRBV7-9; TRBD1 aligns across 11 bases. This CDR3 spans 14 amino acids. Germline V lookup: CDR1 SEHNR, CDR2 FQNEAQ (reference sequence). The junction had 3 bases not matched to a gene; V was cut back by 5 bases and J by 6 bases.